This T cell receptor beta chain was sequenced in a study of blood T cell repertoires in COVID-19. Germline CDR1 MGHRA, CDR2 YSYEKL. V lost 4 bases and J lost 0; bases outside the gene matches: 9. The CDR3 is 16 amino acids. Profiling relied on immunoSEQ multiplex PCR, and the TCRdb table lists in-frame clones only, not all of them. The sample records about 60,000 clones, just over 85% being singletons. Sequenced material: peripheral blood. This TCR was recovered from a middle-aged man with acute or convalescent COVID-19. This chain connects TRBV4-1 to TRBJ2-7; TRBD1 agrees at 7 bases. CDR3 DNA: TGCGCCAGCAGCCCGAGTTACCGGGACAGCTCCTACGAGCAGTACTTC. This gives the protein CASSPSYRDSSYEQYF.